Only one count was recorded for the clone carrying this T cell receptor (beta chain). The data stem from a study of CD8 T cells in Susac syndrome. The J segment lost 2 bases and the V segment lost 11 bases, leaving 6 bases of the junction unmatched. The CDR3 sequence is 13 residues long. Germline V gene lookup returns CDR1 MGHDK and CDR2 SYGVNS. RNA amounts of about 0.5 to 1 ug underwent reverse transcription with random hexamers. In TCRdb, the immunoSEQ multiplex PCR reads were re-called with MiXCR into one record per CDR3 protein. The sample holds more than 120,000 distinct CDR3 sequences, 94% seen once.

The sequenced material came from CD4+ T cells from PBMCs. The chain employs TRBV25-1 and TRBJ1-1; 9 bases match TRBD1. The receptor comes from a human donor in good health. The CDR3 nucleotides read TGTGCCGCCCTGGACAGGGGAAACACTGAAGCTTTCTTT. This codes for CAALDRGNTEAFF.